This T cell receptor (beta chain) is drawn from a study of blood T cell repertoires in COVID-19. For the study at large: COVID-19 samples, acute and convalescent, were from the United States, Italy and Spain.

Membership in each cohort depended on participant-reported clinical history. It was within 2 weeks before study entry that exposed participants met a COVID-19 case. Sequencing used immunoSEQ multiplex PCR; TCRdb keeps in-frame clones, though not all of them. The sample records 60,000 to 75,000 clones, around 65% being singletons. This TCR came from a woman aged 60-70 years who had been exposed to COVID-19. Input material: PBMCs or T cells enriched from blood (not recorded which).

CDR3 loop: CASSPGGSANEQFF. CDR3 coding DNA: TGTGCCAGCAGCCCGGGGGGCTCCGCCAATGAGCAGTTCTTC. The chain couples TRBV7-2 to TRBJ2-1; weak D call: TRBD2 (7 bases). V was pared by 5 bases and J by 6 bases, with 14 bases between. The CDR3 totals 14 residues. Germline V gives CDR1 SGHTA, CDR2 FQGNSA.